This paragraph reports one T cell receptor beta chain. The data are from a study of blood T cell repertoires in COVID-19. Enrolled through a virtual design, the participants were between 18 and 89 years of age and came from about two dozen US areas. Categorization into cohorts depended on clinical history that participants reported. The CDR3 runs 14 residues. Germline V gene sequence: CDR1 SGHTA, CDR2 FQGTGA. V lost 5 bases to trimming and J lost 8 bases; unmatched junction nucleotides: 5. In the original workflow: Nucleated cell number was recorded as an estimate derived from reference gene primer amplification. This table comes from immunoSEQ multiplex PCR, and its TCRdb copy is limited to in-frame clones, with some not included. The DNA was the basis for D and trimming; V, J and clone size are from that table. This table has 250,000 to 300,000 clones, approximately 90% appearing once.

This chain joins TRBV7-3 and TRBJ2-1; TRBD2 aligns across 11 bases. Sequencing was done on a sample of PBMCs or T cells enriched from blood (not recorded which). The source is a man aged 35-49 years who had recovered from COVID-19. The CDR3 nucleotides read TGTGCCAGCAGCCCGGGACTAGCGGTTGATGAGCAGTTCTTC. Encoded protein: CASSPGLAVDEQFF.